This TCR beta chain was captured by sequencing in a study of blood T cell repertoires in COVID-19. On the study more broadly: Some COVID-19 samples were acute and others convalescent; all came from the United States, Italy and Spain. The analysed material was cDNA or gDNA that came from T cells, B-cell-depleted T cells, or PBMCs.

Per the original methods: Amplification of reference gene primers provided the estimated nucleated cell counts. The table came from immunoSEQ multiplex PCR; TCRdb's copy has only in-frame clones and leaves some out. That table gives V, J and clone size, and the DNA gave D and trimming. This sample carries about 95,000 clones, 81% of them seen once, and the ten largest clones take under 5%. J gave up 7 bases and V 1 base, and 0 bases lay outside the gene matches. The CDR3 consists of 14 residues. Germline CDR1 is SGHRS and CDR2 is YFSETQ. Those enrolled in Seattle joined during active infection and were followed longitudinally afterward.

The clonotype was recovered from a man aged 80 or over with COVID-19, enrolled during active disease. V usage is TRBV5-1 and J usage is TRBJ2-1; 12 bases match TRBD2. The specimen sequenced was peripheral blood. The CDR3 bases are TGCGCCAGCAGCTTGACTAGCGGGGGGAATGAGCAGTTCTTC. Its protein is CASSLTSGGNEQFF. Complete variable domain (other parts from reference TRBV5-1 and TRBJ2-1): KAGVTQTPRYLIKTRGQQVTLSCSPISGHRSVSWYQQTPGQGLQFLFEYFSETQRNKGNFPGRFSGRQFSNSRSEMNVSTLELGDSALYLCASSLTSGGNEQFFGPGTRLTVL.